The clone carrying this TCR beta chain was seen at least ten times. Its antigen is still unknown. The data were obtained in a study of T cell repertoires in cytomegalovirus infection. Looking at the study overall: Public TCR beta signatures were indicative of both CMV infection and a matching HLA type.

TCRdb called the reads again in MiXCR, with one record for every CDR3 protein. The sample carries 90,000 to 130,000 distinct CDR3 sequences, around a tenth recorded once. The CDR3 totals 13 residues. Germline V gives CDR1 MDHEN, CDR2 SYDVKM. The ends were cut back, 7 bases at V and 0 bases at J, with 9 bases in the middle. General study findings and limits: There were carriers of CMV plus the relevant HLA, and cumulative public TCR beta family frequency identified them.

This rearrangement joins TRBV28 to TRBJ1-1; D not certain. The source is a human donor in good health (CMV status not recorded). Some clones in this sample may be carry-over from other donors' samples. Sequencing input: PBMCs, sequenced either directly or after in vitro stimulation (not recorded which). The CDR3 nucleotides read TGTGCCAGCATCGAGACAATGAACACTGAAGCTTTCTTT. This sequence encodes CASIETMNTEAFF.